The text below deals with one TCR beta chain. This record comes from a study of response to subunit inactivated influenza vaccine. The V gene's germline CDR1 is SGHNT and CDR2 YENEEA. This CDR3 comprises 13 residues. Between the trimmed V and J ends, which lost 6 bases and 5 bases, there was a span of 12 bases. TCRdb reprocessed the RT-PCR reads with MiXCR, giving one entry per CDR3 protein. The table includes around 200,000 distinct CDR3 sequences, 9.5% to 15% detected once. The sample was also reused in another study, on T cells expressing NK-cell markers. As that report states: 5'RACE template switching with UMIs generated TCR beta cDNA.

The receptor comes from a man over 45 who received an inactivated influenza vaccine. Sequenced here: CD8+ T cells sorted from PBMCs, sampled about 12 days after vaccination. The V and J genes are TRBV11-3 and TRBJ2-3, with D hard to call. The CDR3 protein is CASSYIWGDTQYF. The DNA of the CDR3 is TGTGCCAGCAGTTACATTTGGGGAGATACGCAGTATTTT.